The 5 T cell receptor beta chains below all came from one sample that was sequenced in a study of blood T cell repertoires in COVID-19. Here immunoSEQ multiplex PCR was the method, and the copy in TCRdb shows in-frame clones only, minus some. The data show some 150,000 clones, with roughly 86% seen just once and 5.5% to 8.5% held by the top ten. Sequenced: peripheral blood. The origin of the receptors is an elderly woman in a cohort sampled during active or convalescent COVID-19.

The CDR3 reads CATSEVGVSMDEQFF. The DNA of the CDR3 is TGTGCCACCAGTGAGGTGGGAGTGTCTATGGATGAGCAGTTCTTC. The genes are TRBV24-1 and TRBJ2-1; possibly TRBD2 for D (5 bases). Germline CDR1 KGHDR, CDR2 SFDVKD. V lost 4 bases and J 8 bases, leaving 17 bases between the germline ends. CDR3 size: 15 residues.

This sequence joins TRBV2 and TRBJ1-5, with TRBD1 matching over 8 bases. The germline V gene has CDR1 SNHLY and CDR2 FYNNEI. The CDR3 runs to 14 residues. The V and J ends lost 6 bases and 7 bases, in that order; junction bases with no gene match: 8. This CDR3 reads CASSAGQGGQPQHF. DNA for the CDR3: TGTGCCAGCAGCGCCGGACAGGGTGGCCAGCCCCAGCATTTT. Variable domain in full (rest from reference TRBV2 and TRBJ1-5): EPEVTQTPSHQVTQMGQEVILRCVPISNHLYFYWYRQILGQKVEFLVSFYNNEISEKSEIFDDQFSVERPDGSNFTLKIRSTKLEDSAMYFCASSAGQGGQPQHFGDGTRLSIL.

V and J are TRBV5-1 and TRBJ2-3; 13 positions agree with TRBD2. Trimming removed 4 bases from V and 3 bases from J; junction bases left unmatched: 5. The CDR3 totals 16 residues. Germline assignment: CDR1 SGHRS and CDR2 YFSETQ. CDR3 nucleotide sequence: TGCGCCAGCAGCCCGGGGACTAGCGGGGAGACAGATACGCAGTATTTT. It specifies CASSPGTSGETDTQYF. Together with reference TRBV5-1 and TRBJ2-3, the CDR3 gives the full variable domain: KAGVTQTPRYLIKTRGQQVTLSCSPISGHRSVSWYQQTPGQGLQFLFEYFSETQRNKGNFPGRFSGRQFSNSRSEMNVSTLELGDSALYLCASSPGTSGETDTQYFGPGTRLTVL.

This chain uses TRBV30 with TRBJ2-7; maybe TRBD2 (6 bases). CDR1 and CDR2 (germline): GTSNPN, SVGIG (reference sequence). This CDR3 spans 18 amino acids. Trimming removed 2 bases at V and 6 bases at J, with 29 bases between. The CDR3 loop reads CAWSTGGGRGRSFAEQYF. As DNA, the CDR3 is TGTGCCTGGAGTACCGGCGGTGGGCGGGGCCGATCCTTCGCCGAGCAGTACTTC.

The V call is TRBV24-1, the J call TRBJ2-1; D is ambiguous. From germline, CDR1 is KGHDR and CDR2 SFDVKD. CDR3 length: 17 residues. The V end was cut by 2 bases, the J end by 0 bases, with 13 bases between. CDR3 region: CATSDSPKLNSYNEQFF. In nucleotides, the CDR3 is TGTGCCACCAGTGATTCTCCTAAGCTGAACTCCTACAATGAGCAGTTCTTC.